This T cell receptor (beta chain) was sequenced in a study of blood T cell repertoires in COVID-19. V lost 2 bases and J lost 0, with 14 bases in between. The germline V gene has CDR1 SGHTA and CDR2 FQGNSA. The CDR3 extends over 16 amino acids. Profiling relied on immunoSEQ multiplex PCR, and the TCRdb table lists in-frame clones only, not all of them. Of 170,000 or so clones in the sample, about three quarters were seen once. The specimen was peripheral blood. This clonotype originated in an older woman with acute or convalescent COVID-19. V usage is TRBV7-2 and J usage is TRBJ2-7, with D uncertain. The CDR3 region is CASSLLGRISSYEQYF. Here the CDR3 DNA reads TGTGCCAGCAGCTTATTGGGCAGGATAAGCTCCTACGAGCAGTACTTC.